The clone carrying this T cell receptor (beta chain) has at least ten counts. The sample originates from a study of T-cell reconstitution after alpha-beta-depleted transplantation in children. Trimming removed 0 bases at V and 5 bases at J, with 11 bases between. The CDR3 runs to 14 residues. Germline CDR1 SGHRS, CDR2 YFSETQ. A library of TCRbeta sequences, prepared with unique molecular identifiers, was generated. TCRdb fed the PCR reads into MiXCR, producing one record per CDR3 protein. The sample includes roughly 790,000 distinct CDR3 sequences, 16% seen only once; the top ten take around 5%. This sequence joins TRBV5-1 and TRBJ2-5; no definite D call. This specimen consisted of PBMCs, mostly from graft donor cells, obtained 360 days after TCRalphabeta/CD19-depleted stem cell transplant. The receptor was isolated from a male patient between 10 and 17 years old who had a stem cell transplant for acute lymphoblastic leukemia, so the T cells may come from the graft donor. This CDR3 is CASSLVVGQETQYF. The CDR3, as DNA: TGCGCCAGCAGCTTGGTGGTAGGGCAGGAGACCCAGTACTTC. The complete variable domain, with remaining parts taken from reference TRBV5-1 and TRBJ2-5, reads KAGVTQTPRYLIKTRGQQVTLSCSPISGHRSVSWYQQTPGQGLQFLFEYFSETQRNKGNFPGRFSGRQFSNSRSEMNVSTLELGDSALYLCASSLVVGQETQYFGPGTRLLVL.